A selection of T cell receptor beta chains follows, all from one sample in a study of T cells in localized non-small cell lung cancer. This table comes from immunoSEQ multiplex PCR, and its TCRdb copy is limited to in-frame clones, with some not included. The sample contains fewer than 8,000 clones, over 85% of which appear only once. The specimen was peripheral blood, collected before any cancer treatment. Receptors were obtained from a woman between 35 and 70 years old with stage I lung adenocarcinoma. The conserved cysteine and the conserved F or W are not part of the CDR3 here.

j_call cdr3_length v_call cdr3_aa
TRBJ1-5 13 TRBV2 ASSDRGIDNQPQH
TRBJ2-7 12 TRBV5-6 ASSFGFRGYEQY
TRBJ2-1 18 TRBV4-1 ASSQETSASGSRSYNEQF
TRBJ1-2 12 TRBV5-1 ASSLPGVLYGYT
TRBJ2-1 13 TRBV29-1 SVERLAGANNEQF
TRBJ2-4 12 TRBV5-1 ASSLTGGENIQY
TRBJ1-4 13 TRBV6-5 ASSYGGGTNEKLF
TRBJ2-5 10 TRBV29-1 SAKSFQETQY
TRBJ1-1 12 TRBV29-1 SAVRGWASPQAF
TRBJ1-5 16 TRBV5-5 ASSLRDVLTYSNQPQH
TRBJ2-2 13 TRBV9 ASSVGHANTGELF
TRBJ2-7 13 TRBV6-1 ASRAGQSVDYEQY
TRBJ1-1 13 TRBV11-2 ASSLDGRGRTEAF
TRBJ1-1 13 TRBV6-5 ASSYSPTGNTEAF
TRBJ1-4 14 TRBV4-2 ASSPQQGATNEKLF
TRBJ2-5 16 TRBV7-8 ASSSRRASGNLQETQY
. 13 TRBV4-1 ASSQDLRQGNEQY
TRBJ2-6 13 TRBV19 ASSDRSSGANVLT
TRBJ1-1 13 TRBV6-5 ASSYQGAQGTEAF
TRBJ1-2 11 TRBV19 ASRDRENYGYT
TRBJ2-2 15 TRBV5-1 ASSGRTGPGNTGELF
TRBJ2-3 14 TRBV6-4 ASSDSSGGATDTQY
TRBJ1-1 11 TRBV7-9 ASSFTENTEAF
TRBJ2-7 11 TRBV25-1 ASNSQGTYEQY
TRBJ2-5 12 TRBV7-2 ASSLRRRGETQY
TRBJ1-1 11 TRBV7-9 ASSLSSDTEAF
TRBJ2-3 10 TRBV10-3 AISEVGDTQY
TRBJ2-6 13 TRBV5-5 ASSDRTGLIQVLT
TRBJ2-1 12 TRBV6-6 ASRLAGEGNEQF
TRBJ2-1 14 TRBV5-1 ASSNPGTSTYNEQF
TRBJ2-1 16 TRBV5-1 ASSLAIGLDWTDNEQF
TRBJ2-7 13 TRBV9 ASSKGGTSSYEQY
TRBJ2-7 13 TRBV5-1 ASSPRQGTTYEQY
TRBJ2-1 11 TRBV4-1 ASSQGRLDEQF
TRBJ2-1 14 TRBV5-4 ASTQGAGGPYNEQF
TRBJ1-2 12 TRBV5-1 ASSTSTPQDGYT
TRBJ2-2 15 TRBV6-1 ASSEVAGGPYTGELF
TRBJ2-7 12 TRBV6-5 ASSHDRISYEQY
TRBJ1-6 11 TRBV10-3 AINAGGNSPLH
TRBJ2-7 11 TRBV2 ASKRGVLYEQY
TRBJ2-5 9 TRBV30 GLQGGETQY
TRBJ2-2 12 TRBV19 ASSSGRDTGELF
TRBJ1-5 13 TRBV19 ASSIVGRDAQPQH
TRBJ2-1 16 TRBV7-8 ASSLAGLAGAPYNEQF
TRBJ1-2 11 TRBV5-4 ASRPGTGVGYT
TRBJ2-4 14 TRBV9 ASSATSGLAKNIQY
TRBJ2-1 12 TRBV9 ASSVGRSYNEQF
TRBJ1-2 10 TRBV5-4 ASSLEGGGYT